These T cell receptor beta chains were read from a single sample in a study of vaccination effects on CD4 cells after COVID-19. The method was immunoSEQ multiplex PCR; TCRdb's version includes in-frame clones alone and lacks a portion of them. The sample carries tens of thousands of clones, around 72% recorded once. Antigens for these TCRs are unknown. Sequenced material: CD4+ T cells from PBMCs cultured with HCoV-NL63 spike peptides, taken before COVID-19 vaccination. These receptors all stem from a human donor who received a COVID-19 vaccine. The CDR3 runs from the conserved cysteine through the conserved F or W. Fields, in order: J gene, V gene, clone size, D gene, CDR3 DNA, CDR3 protein. A D gene is named only where the DNA matches it firmly. A row's size may be missing; if present it is once, few, many or a size class.

J: TRBJ1-1; V: TRBV19; size: .; D: .; DNA: TGTGCCAGTAGTCAGACACCAACAGCGAACACTGAAGCTTTCTTT; CDR3: CASSQTPTANTEAFF
J: TRBJ2-7; V: TRBV6-5; size: .; D: .; DNA: TGTGCCAGCAGATCTACCTACGAGCAGTACTTC; CDR3: CASRSTYEQYF
J: TRBJ2-3; V: TRBV10-3; size: large; D: TRBD2; DNA: TGTGCCATCAGTGGGCAACTAGCGACGGGGAGTCCGCAGTATTTT; CDR3: CAISGQLATGSPQYF
J: TRBJ1-2; V: TRBV18; size: .; D: .; DNA: TGTGCCAGCTCATCAATGGGGTCTGAGGGCTACACCTTC; CDR3: CASSSMGSEGYTF
J: TRBJ1-2; V: TRBV2; size: .; D: .; DNA: TGTGCCAGCCGAGGGCAGGGGCCTTATGGCTACACCTTC; CDR3: CASRGQGPYGYTF
J: TRBJ1-3; V: TRBV5-1; size: medium-sized; D: TRBD1; DNA: TGCGCCAGTCAGCCGACAGGGGCGAGCTCTGGAAACACCATATATTTT; CDR3: CASQPTGASSGNTIYF
J: TRBJ2-7; V: TRBV5-4; size: .; D: .; DNA: TGTGCCAGCAGCTCTCCGGGATTAACCTACGAGCAGTACTTC; CDR3: CASSSPGLTYEQYF
J: TRBJ2-5; V: TRBV19; size: few; D: .; DNA: TGTGCCAGTAGTGGAGGGACTGGACAAGAGACCCAGTACTTC; CDR3: CASSGGTGQETQYF
J: TRBJ2-7; V: TRBV27; size: .; D: .; DNA: TGTGCCAGCAGTCGCTCCGCTACAGGGTACGAGCAGTACTTC; CDR3: CASSRSATGYEQYF
J: TRBJ2-7; V: TRBV5-4; size: .; D: .; DNA: TGTGCCAGCAGCGACGGGACCTCACCCTACGAGCAGTACTTC; CDR3: CASSDGTSPYEQYF
J: TRBJ2-7; V: TRBV10-3; size: medium-sized; D: TRBD2; DNA: TGTGCCATCAGTCTCCGGACTAGCGGGGGGGTAATTAGCTACGAGCAGTACTTC; CDR3: CAISLRTSGGVISYEQYF
J: TRBJ1-6; V: TRBV3-1/TRBV3-2; size: .; D: TRBD1; DNA: TGTGCCAGCAGCCAAGGAGGGGGCGCCTCACCCCTCCACTTT; CDR3: CASSQGGGASPLHF
J: TRBJ2-3; V: TRBV19; size: .; D: .; DNA: TGTGCCAGTAGTATGAAGCAGGGGACAGATACGCAGTATTTT; CDR3: CASSMKQGTDTQYF
J: TRBJ2-4; V: TRBV7-9; size: .; D: TRBD2; DNA: TGTGCCAGCAGGACCACTAGCGGGGACCTAGCCAAAAACATTCAGTACTTC; CDR3: CASRTTSGDLAKNIQYF
J: TRBJ2-1; V: TRBV18; size: .; D: TRBD2; DNA: TGTGCCAGCTCACCCCCGGGACTAGCGGGAAGCAATGAGCAGTTCTTC; CDR3: CASSPPGLAGSNEQFF
J: TRBJ1-1; V: TRBV3-1/TRBV3-2; size: .; D: .; DNA: TGTGCCAGCAGCCAAGGGGGGAGAGAAGCTTTCTTT; CDR3: CASSQGGREAFF
J: TRBJ2-2; V: TRBV18; size: .; D: .; DNA: TGTGCCAGCTCACCGTGGGGCCAGGGAGGCACCGGGGAGCTGTTTTTT; CDR3: CASSPWGQGGTGELFF
J: TRBJ2-3; V: TRBV6-6; size: .; D: TRBD2; DNA: TGTGCCAGCAGGCGGCCTAGCGGGAGTTCCACAGATACGCAGTATTTT; CDR3: CASRRPSGSSTDTQYF
J: TRBJ2-1; V: TRBV11-2; size: few; D: TRBD2; DNA: TGTGCCAGCAGCTTAGTAGGCCTAGCGGGCTCCTACAATGAGCAGTTCTTC; CDR3: CASSLVGLAGSYNEQFF
J: TRBJ1-1; V: TRBV6-1; size: .; D: .; DNA: TGTGCCAGCAGTGAAAATGGCGGGAAAGCTGAAGCTTTCTTT; CDR3: CASSENGGKAEAFF
J: TRBJ1-4; V: TRBV5-6; size: .; D: .; DNA: TGTGCCAGCACAGCTTTGGGAAGGGCAACTAATGAAAAACTGTTTTTT; CDR3: CASTALGRATNEKLFF
J: TRBJ2-7; V: TRBV11-2; size: .; D: .; DNA: TGTGCCAGCAGCTTCGCGCAGGGGTCCCACGAGCAGTACTTC; CDR3: CASSFAQGSHEQYF
J: TRBJ1-1; V: TRBV29-1; size: few; D: .; DNA: TGCAGCGTTCGGGACGGAGGTGAAGCTTTCTTT; CDR3: CSVRDGGEAFF
J: TRBJ1-2; V: TRBV2; size: few; D: TRBD1; DNA: TGTGCCAGCACCCCCGGGACAGGGTTCTCTGGCTACACCTTC; CDR3: CASTPGTGFSGYTF